These 22 T cell receptor beta chains came from one sample sequenced in a study of glioma-infiltrating T cells. TCR alpha and beta CDR3 regions were amplified from RNA using iRepertoire nested multiplex PCR. Each CDR3 protein is one row after TCRdb ran MiXCR on the multiplex PCR reads. This sample has tens of thousands of distinct CDR3 sequences, with approximately 42% found just once. Sequencing was performed on glioma tissue, nonneoplastic brain tissue, or PBMCs (not recorded which). The receptors originated from a human donor with low-grade glioma or glioblastoma, undergoing nonglioma brain surgery, or in good health (not recorded which).

Points on this clonotype: A much more abundant neighbour one base away suggests this may be a read error. This chain links TRBV4-1 with TRBJ2-3; 11 nucleotides match TRBD2. With 0 bases clipped from V and 3 bases from J, the junction kept 5 bases outside the gene matches. CDR3 length: 17 residues. The germline gives CDR1 MGHRA, CDR2 YSYEKL. Here the CDR3 reads CASSQETSGSFTDTQYF. The CDR3 coding sequence is TGCGCCAGCAGCCAAGAAACTAGCGGGAGCTTTACAGATACGCAGTATTTT.

In this sample, this clonotype turned up many times. J is TRBJ2-4 and V is TRBV2; no reliable D call. Germline CDR1 and CDR2: SNHLY and FYNNEI. The ends were cut back, 6 bases at V and 13 bases at J, with 16 bases in the middle. The CDR3 is 12 residues long. The CDR3 DNA reads TGTGCCAGCAGGGATGACACCCACTCACAGTACTTC. This codes for CASRDDTHSQYF.

On this clonotype itself: Being one base from a much bigger clone, this may be a read error. V usage is TRBV12-3 or TRBV12-4 and J usage is TRBJ1-4; 8 bases fit TRBD1. Unmatched junction bases numbered 6, after V lost 6 bases and J lost 3 bases. CDR3 length equals 15 residues. This chain's CDR3 is CASSPGQVANEKLFF. CDR3 DNA: TGTGCCAGCAGCCCGGGACAGGTGGCTAATGAAAAACTGTTTTTT.

Comments on this clonotype: Lacking the conserved final phenylalanine or tryptophan, this CDR3 likely reflects a read error. The chain carries TRBV6-1 and TRBJ2-3; the D is unclear. Trimming pared 9 bases from V and 4 bases from J, leaving 5 bases between. Germline V gene data show CDR1 as MNHNS and CDR2 as SASEGT. The CDR3 has 10 residues. The CDR3, as DNA: TGTGCCAGGAACGCAGATACGCAGTATTAT. Its translation is CARNADTQYY.

Many counts were recorded for this clonotype. The chain combines TRBV12-3 or TRBV12-4 with TRBJ2-5; D ambiguous. Deletions cut 3 bases from V and 3 bases from J, with 17 bases between. CDR3 length: 16 amino acids. CDR3 sequence reads: CASSFFRAPRKETQYF. The CDR3 nucleotides are TGTGCCAGCAGTTTCTTCCGGGCCCCAAGGAAAGAGACCCAGTACTTC.

Ten or more counts support this clonotype. The chain joins TRBV24-1 to TRBJ2-7, with 11 bases identical to TRBD2. Germline V CDR1 and CDR2: KGHDR, SFDVKD. The trim removed 9 bases at V and 3 bases at J, leaving 3 bases unmatched. CDR3 size: 13 residues. The CDR3 sequence: CATGTSGRYEQYF. The DNA of the CDR3 is TGTGCCACCGGGACTAGCGGTCGCTACGAGCAGTACTTC.

This clonotype came up once. The chain uses TRBV28 and TRBJ2-1; D possibly corresponds to TRBD2 (6 bases). CDR3 length equals 14 residues. Trimming took 7 bases from V and 4 from J, leaving 14 bases between them. Germline CDR1 MDHEN, CDR2 SYDVKM. The CDR3 region has the DNA TGTGCCAGCACCGCCGGGGGAGGATACAATGAGCAGTTCTTC. Translating gives CASTAGGGYNEQFF. The full variable domain, completed using reference TRBV28 and TRBJ2-1, is DVKVTQSSRYLVKRTGEKVFLECVQDMDHENMFWYRQDPGLGLRLIYFSYDVKMKEKGDIPEGYSVSREKKERFSLILESASTNQTSMYLCASTAGGGYNEQFFGPGTRLTVL.

V usage is TRBV29-1 and J usage is TRBJ2-1; 8 bases fit TRBD2. Per the germline V gene, CDR1 is SQVTM and CDR2 is ANQGSEA. The CDR3 totals 12 residues. The V and J ends lost 7 bases and 7 bases, in that order; junction bases with no gene match: 6. CDR3 bases: TGCAGCGCCCGGGGGGGTAAGAATGAGCAGTTCTTC. Protein sequence: CSARGGKNEQFF.

This clonotype was recorded once. The rearrangement uses TRBV7-2 and TRBJ2-1, with 7 bases aligning to TRBD1. The CDR3 is made up of 15 amino acids. The V gene's germline CDR1 is SGHTA and CDR2 FQGNSA. V dropped 5 bases and J dropped 7; count of bases not matched to a gene: 11. Here the CDR3 reads CASSPRQGSVNEQFF. In DNA form, the CDR3 reads TGTGCCAGCAGCCCCCGACAGGGATCGGTGAATGAGCAGTTCTTC. The full variable domain, completed using reference TRBV7-2 and TRBJ2-1, is GAGVSQSPSNKVTEKGKDVELRCDPISGHTALYWYRQSLGQGLEFLIYFQGNSAPDKSGLPSDRFSAERTGGSVSTLTIQRTQQEDSAVYLCASSPRQGSVNEQFFGPGTRLTVL.

Concerning this clonotype itself: Compared with germline, one end of the junction differs, possibly owing to a read error. The rearrangement joins TRBV27 to TRBJ2-1, with a possible D match to TRBD1 (6 bases). CDR1 MNHEY and CDR2 SMNVEV come from the germline V gene (reference sequence). The CDR3 extends over 15 amino acids. CDR3 in DNA: TGCGCCAGCAGTAAAGGGGGTATGTCGTTGGATGAGCAGTTCTTC. This gives the protein CASSKGGMSLDEQFF.

This clonotype was seen at least ten times. This chain uses TRBV18 with TRBJ2-7; TRBD2 is a possible D gene (6 bases). Trimming left V 2 bases short and J 5 bases short, with 16 bases between. The CDR3 is 15 amino acids. The germline CDR1 and CDR2 sequences are KGHSH and LQKENI. The CDR3 DNA follows: TGTGCCAGCTCACCAAGCCCCGGAGGGAACCACGAGCAGTACTTC. Encoded protein: CASSPSPGGNHEQYF.

This chain uses TRBV6-2 or TRBV6-3 with TRBJ2-7; 8 nucleotides line up with TRBD1. Trimming removed 4 bases from V and 3 bases from J; junction bases left unmatched: 2. The CDR3 loop spans 13 amino acids. Germline V gene lookup returns CDR1 MNHEY and CDR2 SVGEGT. The CDR3 DNA sequence: TGTGCCAGCAGTTTCGACAGGGGCTACGAGCAGTACTTC. Protein: CASSFDRGYEQYF.

A note on this clonotype: Germline and junction disagree at one end, which may indicate a read error. This chain connects TRBV29-1 to TRBJ2-3, with 13 bases fitting TRBD2. Germline assignment: CDR1 SQVTM and CDR2 ANQGSEA. The length of the CDR3 is 15 residues. As DNA, the CDR3 is TGCAGCGTTAAGGGACTAGCGGGATGGTCAGATATGCAGTATTTT. This gives the protein CSVKGLAGWSDMQYF.

On this clonotype: An end of the junction differs from the germline gene, which may be a read error. The CDR3 nucleotides are TGCAGCGTAAGCGGGGGGGGCTACAATGAGCAGTCCTTC. The encoded protein is CSVSGGGYNEQSF. The chain has TRBV20-1 and TRBJ2-1; 10 nucleotides line up with TRBD2. Germline loops: CDR1 DFQATT, CDR2 SNEGSKA (reference sequence). The CDR3 spans 13 residues.

About this clonotype: A much bigger clone sits one base away, suggesting this may be a read error. V gene TRBV12-3 or TRBV12-4 combines with J gene TRBJ2-5; 8 bases align to TRBD2. The CDR3 loop spans 14 amino acids. The V segment lost 6 bases and the J segment 5 bases; nucleotides outside the gene matches: 8. The CDR3 coding sequence is TGTGCCAGCAGACCGGGACTAGGCGTGGAGACCCAGTACTTC. It yields the protein CASRPGLGVETQYF.

This clonotype was recorded many times. The chain carries TRBV18 and TRBJ2-5, with 7 bases matching TRBD1. The CDR3 spans 13 residues. V lost 4 bases, J lost 2 bases, and 1 base stayed unmatched. Germline assignment: CDR1 KGHSH and CDR2 LQKENI. For the CDR3, the DNA is TGTGCCAGCTCACAGGGACAGCAAGAGACCCAGTACTTC. Translation gives CASSQGQQETQYF.

CDR3 sequence: CASSAEREGRETQYF. The CDR3 DNA reads as TGTGCCAGCAGTGCAGAGAGGGAGGGCCGGGAGACCCAGTACTTC. V and J are TRBV6-2 or TRBV6-3 and TRBJ2-5, with TRBD2 matching over 7 bases. V gave up 5 bases and J gave up 5 bases; unmatched junction bases: 11. The CDR3 sequence is 15 residues long. Germline CDR1 reads MNHEY; CDR2 reads SVGEGT.

To note about this clonotype: With a much larger clone just one base away, this may be a read error. The V call is TRBV18, the J call TRBJ2-3; D remains unclear. Looked up from germline, CDR1 is KGHSH and CDR2 is LQKENI. CDR3 size: 13 residues. V was clipped by 8 bases and J by 3 bases, with 12 bases between them. The CDR3 loop reads CASQYTETDTQYF. The CDR3 coding sequence is TGTGCCAGCCAATACACGGAAACAGATACGCAGTATTTT. Using reference TRBV18 and TRBJ2-3 for the parts outside the CDR3, the full variable domain is NAGVMQNPRHLVRRRGQEARLRCSPMKGHSHVYWYRQLPEEGLKFMVYLQKENIIDESGMPKERFSAEFPKEGPSILRIQQVVRGDSAAYFCASQYTETDTQYFGPGTRLTVL.

This clonotype came up many times. V gene TRBV18 combines with J gene TRBJ1-1; possibly TRBD1 for D (5 bases). The germline V gene encodes CDR1 KGHSH and CDR2 LQKENI. CDR3 length equals 14 residues. V was shortened by 2 bases and J by 1 base, with 8 bases between the two germline ends. CDR3 bases: TGTGCCAGCTCACCAGGAGGGGCGAACACTGAAGCTTTCTTT. Translated, it gives CASSPGGANTEAFF.

As concerns this clonotype: A read error may explain this, as a much larger clone is one base away. Since no conserved phenylalanine or tryptophan closes the CDR3, a read error is the likely cause. The chain combines TRBV24-1 with TRBJ2-6; tentative D call: TRBD1 (6 bases). Between the trimmed V and J ends, which lost 5 bases and 0 bases, there was a span of 10 bases. Germline CDR1 and CDR2: KGHDR and SFDVKD. CDR3 length: 16 amino acids. CDR3 sequence reads: CATSGRQVSGANVLTL. DNA for the CDR3: TGTGCCACCAGTGGTCGACAGGTCTCTGGGGCCAACGTCCTGACTTTA.

V and J are TRBV29-1 and TRBJ2-7; tentative D call: TRBD2 (5 bases). The germline gives CDR1 SQVTM, CDR2 ANQGSEA. CDR3 length equals 14 residues. The ends were cut back, 5 bases at V and 1 base at J, with 15 bases in the middle. The CDR3 region has the DNA TGCAGCGTTTCTAGAGTAGCGCCTTCCTACGAGCAGTACTTC. The encoded protein is CSVSRVAPSYEQYF.

This clonotype was picked up one time. This rearrangement joins TRBV20-1 to TRBJ1-1; TRBD1 matches 10 bases. CDR1 is DFQATT and CDR2 is SNEGSKA in the germline V gene (reference sequence). The CDR3 runs to 15 residues. V lost 1 base and J lost 8; bases outside the gene matches: 10. The CDR3 DNA sequence: TGCAGTGCTAGAGGCTCGGACAGGGGGACCCGGGAAGCTTTCTTT. Its translation: CSARGSDRGTREAFF.